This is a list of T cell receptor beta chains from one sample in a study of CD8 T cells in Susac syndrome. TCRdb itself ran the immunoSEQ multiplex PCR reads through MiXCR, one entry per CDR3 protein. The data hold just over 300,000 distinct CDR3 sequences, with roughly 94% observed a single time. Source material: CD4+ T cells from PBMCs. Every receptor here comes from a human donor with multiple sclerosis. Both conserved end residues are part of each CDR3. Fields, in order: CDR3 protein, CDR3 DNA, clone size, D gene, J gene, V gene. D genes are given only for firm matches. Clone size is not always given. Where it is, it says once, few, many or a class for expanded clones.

CASSLWRDMTDTQYF,TGCGCCAGCAGCTTGTGGCGGGATATGACAGATACGCAGTATTTT,NA,NA,TRBJ2-3,TRBV5-1
CASSPLRTGGTGELFF,TGTGCCAGCAGCCCCTTGAGGACAGGGGGCACCGGGGAGCTGTTTTTT,NA,TRBD1,TRBJ2-2,TRBV6-6
CASSFGGWTGQREKLFF,TGTGCCAGCAGCTTCGGGGGGTGGACGGGACAGCGTGAAAAACTGTTTTTT,once,TRBD1,TRBJ1-4,TRBV11-2
CASSLRGAQGTGELFF,TGTGCCAGCAGCTTACGGGGGGCGCAGGGCACCGGGGAGCTGTTTTTT,once,NA,TRBJ2-2,TRBV7-3
CASSPVGYNSPLHF,TGTGCCAGCAGCCCCGTGGGTTATAATTCACCCCTCCACTTT,NA,NA,TRBJ1-6,TRBV7-6
CASSLDTGGDTEAFF,TGCGCCAGCAGCTTGGATACAGGGGGGGACACTGAAGCTTTCTTT,NA,TRBD1,TRBJ1-1,TRBV5-1
CASSPDRRSPLHF,TGTGCCAGCTCACCGGACCGGCGTTCACCCCTCCACTTT,NA,NA,TRBJ1-6,TRBV18
CASSYSVRTGGFNQPQHF,TGTGCCAGCAGTTACTCCGTTCGGACAGGGGGTTTTAATCAGCCCCAGCATTTT,once,TRBD1,TRBJ1-5,TRBV6-5
CATSDPRRGTEQFF,TGTGCCACCAGTGATCCCCGAAGGGGCACTGAGCAGTTCTTC,NA,NA,TRBJ2-1,TRBV24-1
CASSRIQTNTEAFF,TGCGCCAGCAGCCGTATCCAGACGAACACTGAAGCTTTCTTT,NA,NA,TRBJ1-1,TRBV5-1
CAISAGPNTEAFF,TGTGCCATCAGCGCCGGGCCCAACACTGAAGCTTTCTTT,NA,NA,TRBJ1-1,TRBV10-3
CASSLGARGGLADMNTEAFF,TGTGCCAGCAGTTTAGGAGCACGGGGGGGGCTGGCTGATATGAACACTGAAGCTTTCTTT,NA,NA,TRBJ1-1,TRBV27
CASSLVRQGELFF,TGTGCCAGCAGCTTAGTTCGACAGGGGGAACTGTTTTTT,once,TRBD1,TRBJ1-4,TRBV7-6
CSVVWAAYGYTF,TGCAGCGTTGTTTGGGCAGCCTATGGCTACACCTTC,NA,NA,TRBJ1-2,TRBV29-1
CASSTSGGASGELFF,TGTGCCAGTAGTACTAGCGGGGGTGCAAGCGGGGAGCTGTTTTTT,NA,TRBD2,TRBJ2-2,TRBV19
CASSLVTGGQGEQFF,TGTGCCAGCAGTTTAGTAACAGGGGGCCAGGGTGAGCAGTTCTTC,NA,TRBD1,TRBJ2-1,TRBV12-3/TRBV12-4
CASSTQGGTGYEQYF,TGTGCCAGCAGTACCCAGGGTGGAACGGGCTACGAGCAGTACTTC,NA,NA,TRBJ2-7,TRBV6-2/TRBV6-3
CASTSRASTSNTIYF,TGTGCCAGCACCTCACGGGCATCGACTTCAAACACCATATATTTT,NA,NA,TRBJ1-3,TRBV7-2
CASSRAGGLKNIQYF,TGTGCCAGCAGCCGAGCGGGGGGGCTCAAAAACATTCAGTACTTC,NA,TRBD2,TRBJ2-4,TRBV3-1
CASRSSGIETYEQYF,TGCGCCAGCAGGTCCTCGGGGATAGAAACCTACGAGCAGTACTTC,NA,NA,TRBJ2-7,TRBV5-1
CSAILPENYGYTF,TGCAGTGCTATCCTCCCAGAAAACTATGGCTACACCTTC,NA,NA,TRBJ1-2,TRBV20-1
CASSPPAGPYTQYF,TGTGCCAGCAGTCCCCCTGCCGGACCTTATACGCAGTATTTT,NA,NA,TRBJ2-3,TRBV28
CASKVSGNTIYF,TGTGCCAGCAAAGTCTCTGGAAACACCATATATTTT,NA,NA,TRBJ1-3,TRBV28
CASSYQGHDTQYF,TGTGCCAGCAGTTACCAGGGACACGATACGCAGTATTTT,NA,NA,TRBJ2-3,TRBV6-6
CASSLEPNTGELFF,TGTGCCAGCAGTTTAGAGCCGAACACCGGGGAGCTGTTTTTT,NA,NA,TRBJ2-2,TRBV12-3/TRBV12-4
CASSPVGGAYNEQFF,TGCGCCAGCAGCCCCGTCGGGGGTGCGTACAATGAGCAGTTCTTC,NA,NA,TRBJ2-1,TRBV5-1
CSVEGQAQNTIYF,TGCAGCGTTGAGGGACAGGCCCAAAACACCATATATTTT,NA,TRBD1,TRBJ1-3,TRBV29-1
CASRDRRGPNQPQHF,TGTGCCAGCAGGGACCGCAGGGGCCCCAATCAGCCCCAGCATTTT,NA,NA,TRBJ1-5,TRBV6-2/TRBV6-3
CASRPGTGAFSNQPQHF,TGTGCCAGCAGGCCTGGGACAGGAGCTTTTAGCAATCAGCCCCAGCATTTT,NA,TRBD1,TRBJ1-5,TRBV12-3/TRBV12-4
CSARAPVTSGNTIYF,TGCAGTGCTAGGGCCCCAGTTACCTCTGGAAACACCATATATTTT,NA,NA,TRBJ1-3,TRBV20-1